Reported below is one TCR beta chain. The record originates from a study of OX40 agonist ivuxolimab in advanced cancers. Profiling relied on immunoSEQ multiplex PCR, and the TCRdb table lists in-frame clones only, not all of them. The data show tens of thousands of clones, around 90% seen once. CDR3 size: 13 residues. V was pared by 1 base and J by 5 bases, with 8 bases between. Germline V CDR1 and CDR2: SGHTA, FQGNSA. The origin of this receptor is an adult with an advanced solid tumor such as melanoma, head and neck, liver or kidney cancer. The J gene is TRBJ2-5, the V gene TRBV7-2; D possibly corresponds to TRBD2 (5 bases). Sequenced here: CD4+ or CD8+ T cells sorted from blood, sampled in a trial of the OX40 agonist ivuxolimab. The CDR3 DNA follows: TGTGCCAGCAGCTTAGTTCCGGGGGAGACCCAGTACTTC. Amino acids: CASSLVPGETQYF.